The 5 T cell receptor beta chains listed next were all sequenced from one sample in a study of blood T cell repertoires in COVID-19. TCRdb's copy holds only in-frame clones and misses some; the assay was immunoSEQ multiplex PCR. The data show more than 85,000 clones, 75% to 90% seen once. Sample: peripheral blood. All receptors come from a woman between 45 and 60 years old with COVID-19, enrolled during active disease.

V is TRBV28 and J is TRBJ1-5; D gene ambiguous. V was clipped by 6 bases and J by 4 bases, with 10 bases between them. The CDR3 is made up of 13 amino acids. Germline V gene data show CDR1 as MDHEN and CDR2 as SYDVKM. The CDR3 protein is CASSKEVNQPQHF. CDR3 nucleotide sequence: TGTGCCAGCAGCAAAGAGGTAAATCAGCCCCAGCATTTT. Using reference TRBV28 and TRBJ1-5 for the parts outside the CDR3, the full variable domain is DVKVTQSSRYLVKRTGEKVFLECVQDMDHENMFWYRQDPGLGLRLIYFSYDVKMKEKGDIPEGYSVSREKKERFSLILESASTNQTSMYLCASSKEVNQPQHFGDGTRLSIL.

The CDR3 here is CASSSNTGGNSPLHF. CDR3 coding DNA: TGTGCCAGCAGCTCTAATACAGGGGGTAATTCACCCCTCCACTTT. The V call is TRBV11-3, the J call TRBJ1-6; 8 nucleotides agree with TRBD1. The length of the CDR3 is 15 residues. V was clipped by 4 bases and J by 6 bases; unmatched bases: 5. Germline loops: CDR1 SGHNT, CDR2 YENEEA.

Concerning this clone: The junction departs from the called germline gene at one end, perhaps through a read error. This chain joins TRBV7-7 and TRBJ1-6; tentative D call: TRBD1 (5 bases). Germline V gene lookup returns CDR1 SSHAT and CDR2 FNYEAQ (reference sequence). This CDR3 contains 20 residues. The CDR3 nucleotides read TGTGCTAGCAGCTTAGACCCGACAGACCACAGCCATTCAGATAATTCACCCCTCCACTTT. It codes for CASSLDPTDHSHSDNSPLHF. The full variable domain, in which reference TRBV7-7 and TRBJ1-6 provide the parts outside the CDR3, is GAGVSQSPRYKVTKRGQDVTLRCDPISSHATLYWYQQALGQGPEFLTYFNYEAQPDKSGLPSDRFSAERPEGSISTLTIQRTEQRDSAMYRCASSLDPTDHSHSDNSPLHFGNGTRLTVT.

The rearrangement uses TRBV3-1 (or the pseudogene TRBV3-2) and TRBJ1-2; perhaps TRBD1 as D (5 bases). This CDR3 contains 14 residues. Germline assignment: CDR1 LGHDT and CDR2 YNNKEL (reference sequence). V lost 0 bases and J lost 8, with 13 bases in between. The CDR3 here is CASSQDRQGRGYTF. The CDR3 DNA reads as TGTGCCAGCAGCCAAGATAGGCAGGGTCGAGGCTACACCTTC.

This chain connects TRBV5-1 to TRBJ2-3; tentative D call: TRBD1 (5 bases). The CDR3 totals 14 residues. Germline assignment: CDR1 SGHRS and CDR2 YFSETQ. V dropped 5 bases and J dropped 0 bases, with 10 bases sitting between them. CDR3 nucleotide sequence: TGCGCCAGCAGAGATGACAGTAGCACAGATACGCAGTATTTT. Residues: CASRDDSSTDTQYF.